One TCR beta chain is described in this entry. Source study methods: Estimation of nucleated cell counts was performed using reference gene primer amplification. TCRdb's copy holds only in-frame clones and misses some; the assay was immunoSEQ multiplex PCR. The DNA was the basis for D and trimming; V, J and clone size are from that table. The sample holds 56,000 or so clones, roughly nine tenths seen once. This sample stems from a study of blood T cell repertoires in COVID-19. The wider study: The cDNA or gDNA used as material had been derived from T cells, B-cell-depleted T cells, or PBMCs.

The germline CDR1 and CDR2 sequences are MNHEY and SMNVEV (reference sequence). The ends lost 4 bases at V and 6 bases at J; junction bases unmatched: 1. The CDR3 covers 14 residues. This chain uses TRBV27 with TRBJ1-6, with 9 bases matching TRBD1. The sequence was collected from a human donor in a cohort sampled during active COVID-19. The sample was peripheral blood. The DNA of the CDR3 is TGTGCCAGCAGTTGGGACAGGGTTAATTCACCCCTCCACTTT. This sequence encodes CASSWDRVNSPLHF.